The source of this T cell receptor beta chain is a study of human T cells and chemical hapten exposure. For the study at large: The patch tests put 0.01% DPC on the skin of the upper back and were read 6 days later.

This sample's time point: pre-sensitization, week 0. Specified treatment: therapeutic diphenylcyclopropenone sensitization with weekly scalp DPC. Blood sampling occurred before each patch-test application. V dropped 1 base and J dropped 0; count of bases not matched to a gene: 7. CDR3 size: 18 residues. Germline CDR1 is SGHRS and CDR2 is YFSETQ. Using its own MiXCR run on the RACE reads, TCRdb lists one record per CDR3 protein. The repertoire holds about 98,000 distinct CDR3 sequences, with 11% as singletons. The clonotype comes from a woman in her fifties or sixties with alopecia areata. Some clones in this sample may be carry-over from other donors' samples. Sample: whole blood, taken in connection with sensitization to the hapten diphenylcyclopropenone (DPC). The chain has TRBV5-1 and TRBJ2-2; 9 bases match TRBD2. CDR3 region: CASSLPPAGGPNTGELFF. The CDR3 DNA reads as TGCGCCAGCAGCTTGCCCCCGGCGGGGGGGCCGAACACCGGGGAGCTGTTTTTT.